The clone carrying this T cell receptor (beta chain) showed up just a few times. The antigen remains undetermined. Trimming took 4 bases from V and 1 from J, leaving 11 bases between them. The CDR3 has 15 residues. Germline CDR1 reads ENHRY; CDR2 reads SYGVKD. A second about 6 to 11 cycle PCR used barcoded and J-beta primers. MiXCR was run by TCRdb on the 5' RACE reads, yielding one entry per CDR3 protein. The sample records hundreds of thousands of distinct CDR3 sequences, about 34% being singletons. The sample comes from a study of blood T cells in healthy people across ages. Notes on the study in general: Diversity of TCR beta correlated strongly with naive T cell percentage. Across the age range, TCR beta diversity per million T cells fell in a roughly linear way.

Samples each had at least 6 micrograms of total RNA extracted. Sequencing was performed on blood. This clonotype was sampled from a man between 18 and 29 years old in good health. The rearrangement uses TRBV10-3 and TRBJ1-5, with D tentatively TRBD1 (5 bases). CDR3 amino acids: CAISGSGTSNQPQHF. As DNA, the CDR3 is TGTGCCATCAGTGGATCAGGGACCAGCAATCAGCCCCAGCATTTT.